This T cell receptor beta chain was sequenced in a study of spatial heterogeneity in lung cancer (dated by TCRdb to between 2017 and 2020). Background on the whole study: Beta-chain transcripts were consistently detected in greater numbers than alpha-chain transcripts, which likely reflects a higher abundance of beta-chain transcripts. In the raw uncorrected reads, each unique combination of TCR and UMI appeared more than ten times on average. TCR alpha and beta repertoires were quantitatively compared across multiple tumor regions, matched nontumor lung and blood in non-small cell lung cancer. The study linked features of the TCR repertoire to counts of nonsynonymous mutations, which were determined by whole-exome sequencing of tumor tissue. Both alpha and beta chains were TCR-sequenced in about 240 tumor regions, approximately 64 matched nontumor lung samples and 56 PBMC samples obtained at surgery. The full study reports these points: Confirming at a functional level the hypothesis that regional TCRs recognize regional mutations was considered to require additional single-cell paired TCR alpha and beta sequencing. Ubiquitous expanded tumor TCRs were found in blood more often at tumor resection than at routine follow-up.

Per the publication, the time point label means: sample taken at primary tumor resection. Donors were under 95 patients with early-stage, untreated non-small cell lung cancer from the lung TRACERx cohort. Without any cell sorting, TCR sequencing was performed on whole RNA extracted either from tumor and nontumor lung tissue or from cryopreserved PBMC samples. A patient was chosen for TCR sequencing only when enough RNA was available from at least two tumor regions. This clonotype has a handful of counts. No antigen is known for it. No per-base quality is available; no much larger clone lies one base away. Libraries were built with 5' RACE. Instrument used: NextSeq 500. To allow correction of PCR and sequencing errors, the TCR library protocol tagged every TCR cDNA molecule with a unique molecular identifier. As for the original processing: TCR identification, UMI-based error correction and CDR3 extraction were performed with Decombinator tools. Expanded TCRs were defined as those above a frequency of 2 per 1,000, corresponding to the top 1% of the tumor frequency distribution. Renyi diversity was computed with the R vegan package after each repertoire had been subsampled 100 times to 5,000 TCRs. CDR3 similarity networks were built from amino acid triplet string-kernel similarity, with CDR3s being connected when pairwise similarity was above 0.82. TCRdb handled the public reads itself, with Q25 trimming in fastp and clone calling in MiXCR, and kept productive beta chains. CDR3 protein sequences are deduplicated, and each keeps its most common genes and DNA. The V and J calls, along with clone size, are taken from TCRdb and not from the paper's own processing. The sample table lists about 38,000 distinct CDR3 sequences, 6.5% to 9.5% of them with a count of one. The ten largest clones represent roughly 28% of the sample.

The trim is 7 bases for V and 0 bases for J, with a gap of 14 bases between the germline ends. CDR1 WSHSY and CDR2 SAAADI were looked up in the germline V gene. Its CDR3 holds 15 amino acids, cysteine through phenylalanine. Only CDR3 DNA remains: 45 bases, in frame from the first base. Sequenced material: PBMCs, taken at surgery. Recombination connected TRBV10-2 to TRBJ2-3; TRBD2 is perhaps the D gene, given 5 matching bases. This TCR derives from a male donor with early-stage non-small cell lung cancer. The CDR3 is CASINSATSTDTQYF. The DNA sequence is TGCGCCAGCATAAATAGCGCAACGAGCACAGATACGCAGTATTTT.